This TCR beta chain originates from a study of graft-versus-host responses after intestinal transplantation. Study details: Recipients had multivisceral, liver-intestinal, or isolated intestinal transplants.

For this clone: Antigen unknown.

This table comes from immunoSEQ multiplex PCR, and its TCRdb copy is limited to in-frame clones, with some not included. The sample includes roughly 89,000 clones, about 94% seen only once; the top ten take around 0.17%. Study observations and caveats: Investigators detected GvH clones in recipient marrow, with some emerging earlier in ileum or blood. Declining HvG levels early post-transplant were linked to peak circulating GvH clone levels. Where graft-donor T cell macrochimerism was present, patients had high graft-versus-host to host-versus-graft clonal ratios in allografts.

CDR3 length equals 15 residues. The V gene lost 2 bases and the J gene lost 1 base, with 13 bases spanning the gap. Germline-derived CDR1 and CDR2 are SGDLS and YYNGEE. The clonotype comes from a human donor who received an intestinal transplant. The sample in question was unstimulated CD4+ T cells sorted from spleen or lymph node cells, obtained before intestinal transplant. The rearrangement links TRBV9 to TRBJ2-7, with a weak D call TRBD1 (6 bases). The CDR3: CASSVMGDTSYEQYF. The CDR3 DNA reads TGTGCCAGCAGCGTGATGGGGGACACTTCCTACGAGCAGTACTTC.